These 7 T cell receptor beta chains were all obtained from the same sample, sequenced in a study of blood T cell repertoires in COVID-19. Clones were read by immunoSEQ multiplex PCR, and TCRdb kept only the in-frame ones, dropping some. The profile shows about 50,000 clones, around 82% of them singletons. Material: peripheral blood. The receptors here all came from a woman at least 80 years old with acute or convalescent COVID-19.

The chain links TRBV5-1 to TRBJ2-1; D is possibly TRBD2 (6 bases). V was clipped by 5 bases and J by 3 bases, with 15 bases between them. The CDR3 loop spans 15 amino acids. The germline CDR1 and CDR2 sequences are SGHRS and YFSETQ. CDR3 in amino acids: CASRRREAGYNEQFF. CDR3 nucleotide sequence: TGCGCCAGCAGACGAAGAGAAGCGGGCTACAATGAGCAGTTCTTC.

CDR3 DNA sequence: TGTGCCAGCAGCTTAGCCCCGACAGGGACTCCACCCTATGGCTACACCTTC. Encoded protein: CASSLAPTGTPPYGYTF. The V call is TRBV13, the J call TRBJ1-2, with 7 bases identical to TRBD1. The V and J ends lost 1 base and 4 bases, in that order; junction bases with no gene match: 12. Germline lookup yields CDR1 PRHDT and CDR2 FYEKMQ (reference sequence). The CDR3 loop spans 17 amino acids.

The CDR3 region has the DNA TGTGCCAGCAGCCTGGCCACCGCGGCCAACGTCCTGACTTTC. Its protein is CASSLATAANVLTF. V is TRBV7-9 and J is TRBJ2-6; D unresolved. The V end was cut by 5 bases, the J end by 6 bases, with 11 bases between. CDR3 size: 14 residues. Germline CDR1 and CDR2: SEHNR and FQNEAQ (reference sequence). Full variable domain (outside the CDR3, taken from reference TRBV7-9 and TRBJ2-6): DTGVSQNPRHKITKRGQNVTFRCDPISEHNRLYWYRQTLGQGPEFLTYFQNEAQLEKSRLLSDRFSAERPKGSFSTLEIQRTEQGDSAMYLCASSLATAANVLTFGAGSRLTVL.

The table lists this clone with a few counts. V gene TRBV2 combines with J gene TRBJ1-3; TRBD1 is a possible D gene (6 bases). There are 15 residues in the CDR3. V was pared by 7 bases and J by 0 bases, with 13 bases between. The germline CDR1 and CDR2 sequences are SNHLY and FYNNEI. CDR3 region: CASTDSIFSGNTIYF. The CDR3 nucleotides are TGTGCCAGCACGGACAGTATATTCTCTGGAAACACCATATATTTT.

The chain carries TRBV6-1 and TRBJ2-7; 7 positions agree with TRBD1. The V segment lost 2 bases and the J segment 0 bases; nucleotides outside the gene matches: 4. CDR1 and CDR2 (germline): MNHNS, SASEGT. The CDR3 runs 15 residues. For the CDR3, the DNA is TGTGCCAGCAGTGAACGGGACAGCTCCTCCTACGAGCAGTACTTC. Its translation is CASSERDSSSYEQYF.

This clone was observed a few times. In nucleotides, the CDR3 is TGCAGCGTTGGTTTCGCAGGGGCGGGTGAAAAACTGTTTTTT. Protein sequence: CSVGFAGAGEKLFF. The chain combines TRBV29-1 with TRBJ1-4, with a possible D match to TRBD1 (6 bases). V lost 4 bases to trimming and J lost 7 bases, with 16 bases between them. Germline lookup yields CDR1 SQVTM and CDR2 ANQGSEA. This CDR3 region has 14 residues.

V usage is TRBV6-4 and J usage is TRBJ1-2; D remains unclear. Germline values: CDR1 MRHNA, CDR2 SNTAGT. Trimming removed 0 bases from V and 4 bases from J, with 6 bases in between. CDR3 size: 13 residues. The CDR3 sequence is CASSDSGSYGYTF. The CDR3 bases are TGTGCCAGCAGTGACTCTGGGAGCTATGGCTACACCTTC.